This entry is about one T cell receptor (beta chain). Its matching antigen is unknown. TCRdb's copy holds only in-frame clones and misses some; the assay was immunoSEQ multiplex PCR. The table records 2 million to 2.5 million clones, roughly 93% of them present only once. V lost 7 bases and J lost 5, with 24 bases in between. The CDR3 totals 17 residues. Germline V CDR1 and CDR2: MGHDK, SYGVNS. This specimen comes from a study of shared clonotypes between healthy human individuals. General observations from the study: Non-shared clonotypes were found to have lower generation probabilities than the clonotypes that were shared by all four of the sorted-subset donors.

The sequence was collected from a man aged 18 to 30 in good health. Some clones in this sample may be carry-over from other donors' samples. The sequenced material came from naive CD4+ T cells from PBMCs. Regarding subset: CD45RA+ positively selected. The chain has TRBV25-1 and TRBJ2-1; no firm D call. CDR3 in DNA: TGTGCCAGCACTCCGTTCGACGGAACCCGACCTAACAATGAGCAGTTCTTC. Protein product: CASTPFDGTRPNNEQFF.